This TCR beta chain was obtained from a study of tumor T cells in aggressive B-cell lymphoma. Per germline, CDR1 SNHLY and CDR2 FYNNEI. The CDR3 contains 13 residues. Only in-frame clones appear in the TCRdb table, and some are missing; sequencing was by immunoSEQ multiplex PCR. The sample holds 2,000 to 2,500 clones, approximately 91% seen once. Comment on this clone: Mismatch with germline at one junction end may stem from a read error.

The receptor's source is an adult with diffuse large B cell lymphoma. The V and J genes are TRBV2 and TRBJ1-2, with D perhaps TRBD1 (5 bases). The sequenced sample was tumor tissue. CDR3 in DNA: TGTGCCAGCAGTGAATGGGGACTCTATGGTTACACCTTC. This translates into CASSEWGLYGYTF.